This T cell receptor (beta chain) was found in a study of T cell changes during pregnancy in multiple sclerosis. Produced via immunoSEQ multiplex PCR; TCRdb's table is partial and in-frame only. Among under 130,000 clones listed, just over 90% were seen once. The V gene's germline CDR1 is SGHNT and CDR2 YYREEE (reference sequence). CDR3 size: 13 residues. The V and J ends lost 4 bases and 4 bases respectively, with 11 bases between them. The clonotype originates from a female donor with multiple sclerosis, enrolled in a pregnancy study. Source: peripheral blood, taken after pregnancy. The chain uses TRBV5-4 and TRBJ1-2, with D unresolved. The CDR3 sequence: CASSIPGLYGYTF. The CDR3 nucleotides read TGTGCCAGCAGCATCCCAGGTCTCTATGGCTACACCTTC.